Sequencing of this T cell receptor beta chain was carried out in a study of control samples from healthy donors and cancer patients. Only in-frame clones appear in the TCRdb table, and some are missing; sequencing was by immunoSEQ multiplex PCR. The table has about 130,000 clones, roughly 90% seen once. Sequencing was performed on blood. This clonotype was sampled from a man between 18 and 29 years old in good health.

The CDR3 loop reads CASSLVVAAGDTQYF. Here the CDR3 DNA reads TGCGCCAGCAGCTTGGTGGTTGCAGCTGGCGATACGCAGTATTTT. The genes are TRBV5-1 and TRBJ2-3, with D uncertain. Trimming left V 0 bases short and J 6 bases short, with 14 bases between. The CDR3 is made up of 15 amino acids. CDR1 is SGHRS, CDR2 YFSETQ, per germline.